Presented here are 23 T cell receptor beta chains from one specimen sequenced in a study of T-cell reconstitution after alpha-beta-depleted transplantation in children (dated by TCRdb to the mid-2010s). The library was built by means of PCR. Sequenced using an Illumina HiSeq 2500. Molecular barcoding was employed in the preparation of TCR libraries, with unique molecular identifiers being used to normalize TCRbeta repertoire quantification. Clones were called with MiXCR by TCRdb after fastp trimmed the public reads at Q25, and only in-frame beta chains were retained. Entries are consolidated by CDR3 protein sequence, retaining the most common genes and DNA. The table for this sample lists about 640,000 distinct CDR3 sequences; 16% of them were counted only once. 0.8% to 1.1% of the sample belongs to the ten largest clones. Specimen: PBMCs from the stem cell graft donor, collected from the stem cell graft. The receptors stem from a human donor who donated a stem cell graft to a child with acute myeloid leukemia.

This clonotype has at least ten counts. The chain carries TRBV20-1 and TRBJ1-5, with 8 bases fitting TRBD1. The CDR3 spans 15 residues. The germline gives CDR1 DFQATT, CDR2 SNEGSKA (reference sequence). After removal of 3 bases from V and 2 bases from J, the junction contained 6 bases not matched to a gene. The CDR3 DNA is TGCAGTGCTAGTTTAGAGACAGGGGGCAATCAGCCCCAGCATTTT. It specifies CSASLETGGNQPQHF.

The chain carries TRBV4-1 and TRBJ1-1; D is ambiguous. Trimming removed 5 bases at V and 11 bases at J, with 21 bases between. The CDR3 is 14 residues long. Germline V CDR1 and CDR2: MGHRA, YSYEKL. CDR3 sequence: CASSSYLQGLEAFF. DNA for the CDR3: TGCGCCAGCAGCTCGTATCTACAAGGGCTGGAGGCTTTCTTT.

This clonotype was picked up many times. This sequence joins TRBV29-1 and TRBJ2-7; the D is unclear. Germline V gene sequence: CDR1 SQVTM, CDR2 ANQGSEA. Trimming removed 5 bases from V and 4 bases from J, with 12 bases in between. The CDR3 is 12 residues long. The CDR3 spells CSVRQTLYEQYF. CDR3 bases: TGCAGCGTTCGTCAGACCCTATACGAGCAGTACTTC.

This clonotype showed up many times. The chain recombines TRBV20-1 with TRBJ2-1; no reliable D call. Per germline, CDR1 DFQATT and CDR2 SNEGSKA (reference sequence). Trimming left V 0 bases short and J 12 bases short, with 9 bases between. The CDR3 spans 11 residues. The CDR3 loop reads CSARERVGQFF. DNA of the CDR3: TGCAGTGCTAGAGAAAGGGTAGGGCAGTTCTTC.

This chain joins TRBV20-1 and TRBJ1-4, with D possibly being TRBD1 (6 bases). Germline assignment: CDR1 DFQATT and CDR2 SNEGSKA (reference sequence). The CDR3 is made up of 16 amino acids. Trimming removed 5 bases from V and 0 bases from J, with 16 bases in between. CDR3 bases: TGCAGTGCTCCCCGACAGGCGACTGCAACTAATGAAAAACTGTTTTTT. This codes for CSAPRQATATNEKLFF.

The gene calls are TRBV4-3 and TRBJ1-6; unclear D gene. The CDR3 is made up of 15 amino acids. CDR1 and CDR2 from the germline V gene are LGHNA and YSLEER. The V end lost 7 bases, the J end lost 7 bases, and 17 bases lay between the germline ends. The CDR3 DNA reads TGCGCCAGCACCCGCGGACTTAATCAAAATTCACCCCTCCACTTT. Translation gives CASTRGLNQNSPLHF.

This clonotype was recorded at least ten times. The chain recombines TRBV11-1 with TRBJ2-7, with 7 bases lining up with TRBD1. Germline lookup yields CDR1 SGHAT and CDR2 FQDESV (reference sequence). The CDR3 is 14 residues long. The CDR3, as DNA: TGTGCTACCGCCGACAGGGACATAAGCCACGAGCAGTACTTC. It encodes CATADRDISHEQYF. The full variable domain, with the rest looked up from reference TRBV11-1 and TRBJ2-7, is EAEVAQSPRYKITEKSQAVAFWCDPISGHATLYWYRQILGQGPELLVQFQDESVVDDSQLPKDRFSAERLKGVDSTLKIQPAELGDSAMYLCATADRDISHEQYFGPGTRLTVT.

This clonotype showed up just a few times. This chain links TRBV27 with TRBJ2-3, with TRBD1 identical over 9 bases. V lost 6 bases, J lost 5 bases, and 12 bases stayed unmatched. CDR1 MNHEY and CDR2 SMNVEV come from the germline V gene (reference sequence). CDR3 size: 16 residues. The DNA of the CDR3 is TGTGCCAGCAGCCCGAAAGGGACAGGGTATGAAGATACGCAGTATTTT. Translated: CASSPKGTGYEDTQYF.

This clonotype was counted between two and nine times. The chain employs TRBV10-3 and TRBJ2-7; tentatively, D is TRBD1 or TRBD2 (5 bases each). Trimming cost V 3 bases and J 4 bases, with 10 bases left between them. The germline V gene encodes CDR1 ENHRY and CDR2 SYGVKD. The CDR3 loop spans 13 amino acids. CDR3 nucleotide sequence: TGTGCCATCAGTGAAGGGACGGAATACGAGCAGTACGTC. Its translation: CAISEGTEYEQYV.

Only a few counts were recorded for this clonotype. The CDR3 loop reads CSAPGAESSYEQYV. The CDR3 DNA follows: TGCAGTGCTCCTGGGGCCGAGAGCTCCTACGAGCAGTACGTC. The chain combines TRBV20-1 with TRBJ2-7; tentative D call: TRBD1 (5 bases). V was trimmed by 5 bases and J by 0 bases, leaving 14 bases between them. Looked up from germline, CDR1 is DFQATT and CDR2 is SNEGSKA (reference sequence). This CDR3 comprises 14 residues.

This chain links TRBV7-2 with TRBJ2-2; possible D gene TRBD2, 5 bases. Per germline, CDR1 SGHTA and CDR2 FQGNSA. Trimming pared 1 base from V and 1 base from J, leaving 10 bases between. The CDR3 contains 16 residues. CDR3 in amino acids: CASSLVLGRNTGELFF. The DNA for the CDR3 is TGTGCCAGCAGCTTAGTTCTGGGGAGGAACACCGGGGAGCTGTTTTTT.

This clonotype has ten or more counts. The rearrangement links TRBV20-1 to TRBJ2-3; D unresolved. V was trimmed by 2 bases and J by 0 bases, leaving 9 bases between them. There are 14 residues in the CDR3. CDR1 and CDR2 (germline): DFQATT, SNEGSKA (reference sequence). CDR3 protein: CSARRGLSTDTQYF. Written as DNA, the CDR3 is TGCAGTGCTAGACGCGGCCTAAGCACAGATACGCAGTATTTT.

This clonotype was seen more than once but under ten times. The chain recombines TRBV20-1 with TRBJ2-1; either TRBD1 or TRBD2 may supply D (6 bases each). The ends were cut back, 5 bases at V and 8 bases at J, with 19 bases in the middle. This CDR3 is built from 14 residues. Germline V lookup: CDR1 DFQATT, CDR2 SNEGSKA (reference sequence). CDR3 nucleotides: TGCAGTGCTCCCACTCCGGGGGCCCCCGATGAGCAGTTCTTC. Residues: CSAPTPGAPDEQFF.

This clonotype has only a few counts. The J gene is TRBJ2-7, the V gene TRBV11-2, with D perhaps TRBD1 (6 bases). The CDR3 has 14 amino acids. Between the trimmed V and J ends, which lost 5 bases and 1 base, there was a span of 12 bases. Germline assignment: CDR1 SGHAT and CDR2 FQNNGV. CDR3 amino acids: CASSLTGQSYEQYV. CDR3 DNA: TGTGCCAGCAGCCTGACAGGACAGTCCTACGAGCAGTACGTC.

This clonotype was detected ten times or more. The chain combines TRBV20-1 with TRBJ1-1, with D possibly being TRBD1 (6 bases). CDR1 and CDR2 (germline): DFQATT, SNEGSKA (reference sequence). The CDR3 length is 12 residues. Trimming pared 7 bases from V and 1 base from J, leaving 10 bases between. The CDR3: CSEGGRNTEAFF. CDR3 nucleotides: TGCAGTGAGGGGGGGCGGAACACTGAAGCTTTCTTT.

This clonotype occurred a few times. This sequence joins TRBV20-1 and TRBJ1-1; D is unresolved. This CDR3 comprises 12 residues. V lost 7 bases and J lost 1, with 10 bases in between. Germline V gives CDR1 DFQATT, CDR2 SNEGSKA (reference sequence). The DNA for the CDR3 is TGCAGTGTAAATACCGGGAACACTGAAGCTTTCTTT. Its protein is CSVNTGNTEAFF.

The J gene is TRBJ2-3, the V gene TRBV21-1. TRBV21-1 is recorded as a pseudogene. The CDR3 extends over 10 amino acids. Here the CDR3 DNA reads TGTGCCAGCAGCACACCTTGCCAGTATTTT. It translates to CASSTPCQYF.

Many counts were recorded for this clonotype. The chain employs TRBV27 and TRBJ1-6, with D possibly TRBD1 on 6 matching bases. Germline-derived CDR1 and CDR2 are MNHEY and SMNVEV (reference sequence). This CDR3 comprises 14 residues. The V and J ends lost 4 bases and 7 bases respectively, with 11 bases between them. CDR3 in DNA: TGTGCCAGCAGTTCACAGGGAGGGAATTCACCCCTCCACTTT. Protein product: CASSSQGGNSPLHF.

The CDR3 nucleotides read TGTGCCAGCAGTTTCCCGGGACAGGGGGTCAATGAGCAGTTCTTC. Amino acids: CASSFPGQGVNEQFF. The rearrangement uses TRBV6-5 and TRBJ2-1; the match to TRBD1 covers 11 bases. The CDR3 is made up of 15 amino acids. V lost 4 bases to trimming and J lost 6 bases; unmatched junction nucleotides: 5. The germline gives CDR1 MNHEY, CDR2 SVGAGI.

This clonotype has just a few counts. The chain recombines TRBV25-1 with TRBJ1-4, with D perhaps matching TRBD1 (5 bases). Germline V gives CDR1 MGHDK, CDR2 SYGVNS. This CDR3 has 13 residues. Trimming shortened V by 3 bases and J by 11 bases, and 13 bases separated the two germline ends. CDR3 DNA sequence: TGTGCCAGCAGTGATTGGGGCGAAGCGAAACTGTTTTTT. Protein: CASSDWGEAKLFF. Together with reference TRBV25-1 and TRBJ1-4, the CDR3 gives the full variable domain: EADIYQTPRYLVIGTGKKITLECSQTMGHDKMYWYQQDPGMELHLIHYSYGVNSTEKGDLSSESTVSRIRTEHFPLTLESARPSHTSQYLCASSDWGEAKLFFGSGTQLSVL.

This clonotype was detected only a few times. The CDR3 DNA reads as TGTGCCAGCAGCTCAAGTCCCGGGACAAGGATTAATGAAAAACTGTTTTTT. As protein: CASSSSPGTRINEKLFF. This chain connects TRBV7-2 to TRBJ1-4; a possible D gene is TRBD1 (6 bases). Trimming took off 4 bases at V and 4 bases at J, with 19 bases between the two ends. The length of the CDR3 is 17 residues. Germline assignment: CDR1 SGHTA and CDR2 FQGNSA.

The V gene is TRBV6-2 or TRBV6-3, the J gene TRBJ1-2; D perhaps matches TRBD1 (6 bases). Trimming cost V 7 bases and J 4 bases, with 28 bases left between them. CDR1 and CDR2 from the germline V gene are MNHEY and SVGEGT. The length of the CDR3 is 18 residues. CDR3 coding DNA: TGTGCCAGCAAAGGTCTCGCCGGTGACAGGAAGGATCTCTATGGCTACACCTTC. Its translation: CASKGLAGDRKDLYGYTF.

This clonotype showed up many times. J is TRBJ2-3 and V is TRBV6-1, with TRBD2 as a possible D gene (6 bases). V lost 7 bases, J lost 0 bases, and 14 bases lay in between. The germline V gene encodes CDR1 MNHNS and CDR2 SASEGT. CDR3 size: 15 residues. The CDR3 DNA sequence: TGTGCCAGCAACCCTGGCGGGGTCAGCACAGATACGCAGTATTTT. It yields the protein CASNPGGVSTDTQYF.